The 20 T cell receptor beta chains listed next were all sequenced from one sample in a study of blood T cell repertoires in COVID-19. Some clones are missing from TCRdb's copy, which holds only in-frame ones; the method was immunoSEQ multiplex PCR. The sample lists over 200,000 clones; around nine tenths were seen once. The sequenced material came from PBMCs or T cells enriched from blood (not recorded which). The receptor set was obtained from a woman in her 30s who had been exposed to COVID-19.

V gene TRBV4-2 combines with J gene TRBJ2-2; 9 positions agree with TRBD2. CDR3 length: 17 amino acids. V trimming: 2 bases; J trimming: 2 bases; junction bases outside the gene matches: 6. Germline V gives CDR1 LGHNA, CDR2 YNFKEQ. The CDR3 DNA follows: TGTGCCAGCAGCCAACATCTTAGCGGGAGAAACACCGGGGAGCTGTTTTTT. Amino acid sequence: CASSQHLSGRNTGELFF.

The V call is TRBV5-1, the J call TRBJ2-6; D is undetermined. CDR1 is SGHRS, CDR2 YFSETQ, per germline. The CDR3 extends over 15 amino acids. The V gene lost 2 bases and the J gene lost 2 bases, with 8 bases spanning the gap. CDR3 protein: CASSFDKAGANVLTF. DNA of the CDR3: TGCGCCAGCAGCTTCGACAAGGCTGGGGCCAACGTCCTGACTTTC.

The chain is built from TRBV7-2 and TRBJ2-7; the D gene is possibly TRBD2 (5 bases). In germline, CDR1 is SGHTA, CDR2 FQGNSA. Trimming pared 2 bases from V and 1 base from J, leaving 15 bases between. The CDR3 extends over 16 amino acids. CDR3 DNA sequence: TGTGCCAGCAGCTTATTCGCGGGTCCCTCTTCCTACGAGCAGTACTTC. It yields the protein CASSLFAGPSSYEQYF.

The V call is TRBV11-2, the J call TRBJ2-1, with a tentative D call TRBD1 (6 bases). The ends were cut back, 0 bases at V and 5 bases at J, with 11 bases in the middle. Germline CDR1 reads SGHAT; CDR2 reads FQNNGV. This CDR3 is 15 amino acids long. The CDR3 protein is CASSLEQGVHNEQFF. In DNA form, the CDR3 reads TGTGCCAGCAGCTTAGAACAGGGTGTGCACAATGAGCAGTTCTTC.

The CDR3 region is CASSLLPSNTGELFF. The CDR3 bases are TGTGCCAGCAGCTTATTACCCAGTAACACCGGGGAGCTGTTTTTT. This chain connects TRBV7-3 to TRBJ2-2; D is undetermined. Germline values: CDR1 SGHTA, CDR2 FQGTGA. The CDR3 has 15 amino acids. Trimming pared 2 bases from V and 2 bases from J, leaving 9 bases between.

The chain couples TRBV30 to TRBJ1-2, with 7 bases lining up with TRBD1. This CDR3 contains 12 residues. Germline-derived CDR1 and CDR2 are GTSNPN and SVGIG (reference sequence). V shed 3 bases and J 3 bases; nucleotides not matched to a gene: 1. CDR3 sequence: CAWRTGYYGYTF. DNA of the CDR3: TGTGCCTGGAGGACAGGGTACTATGGCTACACCTTC.

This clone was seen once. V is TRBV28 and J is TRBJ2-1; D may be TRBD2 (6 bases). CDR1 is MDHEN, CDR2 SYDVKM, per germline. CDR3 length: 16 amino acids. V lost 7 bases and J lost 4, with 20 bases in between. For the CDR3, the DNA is TGTGCCAGCACCGAGGTATGGGGGAGGAAGTACAATGAGCAGTTCTTC. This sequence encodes CASTEVWGRKYNEQFF.

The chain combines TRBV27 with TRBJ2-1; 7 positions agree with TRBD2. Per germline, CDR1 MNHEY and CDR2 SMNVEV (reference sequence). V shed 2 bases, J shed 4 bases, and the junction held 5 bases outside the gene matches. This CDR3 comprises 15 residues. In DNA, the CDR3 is TGTGCCAGCAGTTTAGGCGGGAGCGTTTACAATGAGCAGTTCTTC. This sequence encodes CASSLGGSVYNEQFF.

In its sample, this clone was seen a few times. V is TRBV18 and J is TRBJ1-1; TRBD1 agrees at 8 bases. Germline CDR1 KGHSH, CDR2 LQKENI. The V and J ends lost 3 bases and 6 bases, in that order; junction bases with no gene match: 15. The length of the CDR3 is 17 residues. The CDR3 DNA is TGTGCCAGCTCACCCCTTGGACAGGGAGCGTATGTGTCTGAAGCTTTCTTT. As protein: CASSPLGQGAYVSEAFF.

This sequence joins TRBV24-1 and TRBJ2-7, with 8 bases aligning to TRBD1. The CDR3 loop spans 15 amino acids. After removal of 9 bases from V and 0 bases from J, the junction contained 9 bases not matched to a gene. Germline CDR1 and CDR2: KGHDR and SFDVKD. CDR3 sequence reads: CATPEGQGPSYEQYF. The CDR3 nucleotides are TGTGCCACCCCCGAAGGACAGGGTCCCTCCTACGAGCAGTACTTC.

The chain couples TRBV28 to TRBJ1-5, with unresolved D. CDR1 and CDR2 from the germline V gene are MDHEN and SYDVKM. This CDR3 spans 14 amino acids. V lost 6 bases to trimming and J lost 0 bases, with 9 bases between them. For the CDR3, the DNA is TGTGCCAGCAGACGTGACAATAGCAATCAGCCCCAGCATTTT. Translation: CASRRDNSNQPQHF.

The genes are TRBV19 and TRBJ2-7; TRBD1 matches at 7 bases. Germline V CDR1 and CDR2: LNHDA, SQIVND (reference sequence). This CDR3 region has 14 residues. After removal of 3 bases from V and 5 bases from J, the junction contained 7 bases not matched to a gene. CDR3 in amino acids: CASSMWQGDNEQYF. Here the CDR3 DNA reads TGTGCCAGTAGTATGTGGCAGGGGGATAACGAGCAGTACTTC.

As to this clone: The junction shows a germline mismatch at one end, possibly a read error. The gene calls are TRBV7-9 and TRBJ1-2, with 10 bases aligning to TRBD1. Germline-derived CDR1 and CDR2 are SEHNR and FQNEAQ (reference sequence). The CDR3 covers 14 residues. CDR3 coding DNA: TGTGCCAGCAGCTTAGCGCATGGACAGGGGGAGCGGATCTTC. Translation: CASSLAHGQGERIF.

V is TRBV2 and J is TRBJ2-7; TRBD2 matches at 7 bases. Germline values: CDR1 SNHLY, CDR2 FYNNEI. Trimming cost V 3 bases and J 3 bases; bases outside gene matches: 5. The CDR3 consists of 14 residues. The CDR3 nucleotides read TGTGCCAGCAGTGAGGGCGGGAGCTTCTACGAGCAGTACTTC. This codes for CASSEGGSFYEQYF.

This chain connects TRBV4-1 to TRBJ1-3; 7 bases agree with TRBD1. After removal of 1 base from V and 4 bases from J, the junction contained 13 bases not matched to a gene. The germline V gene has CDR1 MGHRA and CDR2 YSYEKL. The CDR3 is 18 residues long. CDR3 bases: TGCGCCAGCAGCCAAGTACCCTTAGGGGCAGGGGGAGGAAACACCATATATTTT. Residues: CASSQVPLGAGGGNTIYF.

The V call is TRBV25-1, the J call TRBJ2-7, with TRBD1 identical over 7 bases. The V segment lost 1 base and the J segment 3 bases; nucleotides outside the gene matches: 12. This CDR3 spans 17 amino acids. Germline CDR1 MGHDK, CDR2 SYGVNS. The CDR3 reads CASSESRTGYRLYEQYF. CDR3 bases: TGTGCCAGCAGTGAATCGAGGACAGGTTATCGACTCTACGAGCAGTACTTC.

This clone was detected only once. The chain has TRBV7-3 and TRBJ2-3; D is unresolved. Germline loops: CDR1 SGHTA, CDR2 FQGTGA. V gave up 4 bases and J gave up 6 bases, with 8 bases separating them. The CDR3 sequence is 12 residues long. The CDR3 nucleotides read TGTGCCAGCAGCTCATTCCGGGATACGCAGTATTTT. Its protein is CASSSFRDTQYF.

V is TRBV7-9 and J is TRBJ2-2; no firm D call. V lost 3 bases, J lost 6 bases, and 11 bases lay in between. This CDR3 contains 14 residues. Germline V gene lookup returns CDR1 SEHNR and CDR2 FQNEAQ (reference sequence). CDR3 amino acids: CASSFGSLAGELFF. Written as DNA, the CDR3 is TGTGCCAGCAGCTTCGGTTCGTTAGCCGGGGAGCTGTTTTTT.

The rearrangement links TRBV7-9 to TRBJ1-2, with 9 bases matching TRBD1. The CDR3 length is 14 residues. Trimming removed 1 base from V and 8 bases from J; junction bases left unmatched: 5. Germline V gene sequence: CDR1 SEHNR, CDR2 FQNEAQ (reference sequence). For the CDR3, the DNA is TGTGCCAGCAGCTTAGGAGGGACAGGGTACGGCTACACCTTC. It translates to CASSLGGTGYGYTF.

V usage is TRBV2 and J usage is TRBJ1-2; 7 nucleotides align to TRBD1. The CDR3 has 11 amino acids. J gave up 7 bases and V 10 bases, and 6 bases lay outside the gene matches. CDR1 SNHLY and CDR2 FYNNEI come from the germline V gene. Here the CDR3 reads CATDRDVGYTF. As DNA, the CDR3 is TGTGCCACTGACAGGGACGTTGGCTACACCTTC.